Listed below are T cell receptor beta chains from one sample, sequenced in a study of regulatory T cells in long-lasting Graves disease. TCRdb fed the multiplex PCR reads into MiXCR, producing one record per CDR3 protein. The sample holds roughly 450,000 distinct CDR3 sequences, around 24% seen once. The sample was peripheral blood mononuclear cells (PBMCs), taken when the disease was refractory, from a patient treated with antithyroid drugs. All receptors come from a female donor with Graves disease. The CDR3 runs from the conserved cysteine through the conserved F or W. D genes are given only for firm matches. Only some rows state a clone size, as once, few, many or a class for expanded clones.

abundance	j_gene	v_gene	d_gene	CDR3aa	CDR3nt
few	TRBJ1-1	TRBV19	TRBD1	CASKTTGGLNTEAFF	TGTGCCAGTAAAACGACAGGGGGCTTGAACACTGAAGCTTTCTTT
many	TRBJ1-1	TRBV2	-	CASRVTGKATEAFF	TGTGCCAGCAGGGTAACAGGGAAAGCCACTGAAGCTTTCTTT
many	TRBJ1-1	TRBV20-1	-	CSAPPGGLNTEAFF	TGCAGTGCTCCTCCCGGCGGACTGAACACTGAAGCTTTCTTT
-	TRBJ2-7	TRBV30	TRBD2	CAWSVGLATRYEQYF	TGTGCCTGGAGTGTAGGACTAGCGACCCGGTACGAGCAGTACTTC
-	TRBJ1-4	TRBV19	TRBD1	CASSRETGTGGIWFF	TGTGCCAGTAGTAGAGAAACCGGGACAGGCGGTATATGGTTTTTT
many	TRBJ2-2	TRBV15	TRBD1	CATSREDRGRTGELFF	TGTGCCACCAGCAGAGAGGACAGGGGGCGTACCGGGGAGCTGTTTTTT
-	TRBJ1-5	TRBV30	-	CAWSTENNQPQHF	TGTGCCTGGAGTACAGAAAACAATCAGCCCCAGCATTTT
few	TRBJ1-1	TRBV7-2	-	CASSLMGAYYTEAFF	TGTGCCAGCAGCTTAATGGGGGCCTATTACACTGAAGCTTTCTTT
few	TRBJ1-2	TRBV5-1	-	CASSFSIRTNANYGYTF	TGCGCCAGCAGCTTTTCAATCCGGACAAATGCTAACTATGGCTACACCTTC
-	TRBJ2-2	TRBV7-9	TRBD1	CASSSPTGGAGTGELFF	TGTGCCAGCAGCTCTCCGACAGGGGGCGCAGGCACCGGGGAGCTGTTTTTT
many	TRBJ1-1	TRBV7-2	-	CASSLAPANTEAFF	TGTGCCAGCAGCTTAGCGCCCGCGAACACTGAAGCTTTCTTT
many	TRBJ2-5	TRBV28	-	CASSSPLGHGETQYF	TGTGCCAGCAGTTCTCCCCTTGGGCATGGGGAGACCCAGTACTTC
many	TRBJ2-7	TRBV27	-	CASSLSNLEEQYF	TGTGCCAGCAGTTTATCTAACCTGGAAGAGCAGTACTTC
-	TRBJ2-2	TRBV6-1	TRBD2	CASSWLAGGNTGELFF	TGTGCCAGCAGCTGGTTAGCGGGAGGGAACACCGGGGAGCTGTTTTTT
many	TRBJ1-5	TRBV28	-	CASRGLGQPQHF	TGTGCCAGCAGGGGCCTCGGACAGCCCCAGCATTTT
few	TRBJ1-1	TRBV5-5	TRBD1	CASSLKGAGAFF	TGTGCCAGCAGCTTGAAGGGGGCCGGAGCTTTCTTT
once	TRBJ2-1	TRBV6-2/TRBV6-3	TRBD2	CASSDQSQVTGGEQFF	TGTGCCAGCAGTGACCAATCCCAAGTGACGGGAGGTGAGCAGTTCTTC
many	TRBJ1-2	TRBV29-1	TRBD1	CSVGQGNYGYTF	TGCAGCGTTGGACAGGGGAACTATGGCTACACCTTC
-	TRBJ1-5	TRBV27	TRBD1	CASRSLDRGNQPQHF	TGTGCCAGCAGGTCCCTGGACAGGGGTAATCAGCCCCAGCATTTT
-	TRBJ1-2	TRBV2	-	CASSRAFGYTF	TGTGCCAGCAGCCGGGCATTTGGCTACACCTTC
-	TRBJ1-5	TRBV19	-	CASKVQGHQPQHF	TGTGCCAGTAAAGTACAGGGACATCAGCCCCAGCATTTT
once	TRBJ1-3	TRBV18	-	CASSGLNQAGNTIYF	TGTGCCAGCTCAGGCTTAAACCAAGCCGGAAACACCATATATTTT
-	TRBJ1-3	TRBV5-1	-	CASSGTPGNTIYF	TGCGCCAGCAGCGGGACACCTGGAAACACCATATATTTT
few	TRBJ2-7	TRBV6-1	-	CASSVNTGHTYEQYF	TGTGCCAGCAGTGTGAACACGGGACACACCTACGAGCAGTACTTC
many	TRBJ1-2	TRBV30	TRBD1	CAWGQGNGYTF	TGTGCCTGGGGACAGGGGAACGGCTACACCTTC
few	TRBJ1-1	TRBV27	-	CASSLGTLGEAFF	TGTGCCAGCAGCCTTGGGACTCTTGGTGAAGCTTTCTTT
-	TRBJ2-7	TRBV6-1	-	CASSEAQVGSYEQYF	TGTGCCAGCAGTGAAGCACAAGTAGGCTCCTACGAGCAGTACTTC
-	TRBJ2-7	TRBV7-3	-	CASSLFPGSDYEQYF	TGTGCCAGCAGCTTATTCCCAGGCAGCGATTACGAGCAGTACTTC